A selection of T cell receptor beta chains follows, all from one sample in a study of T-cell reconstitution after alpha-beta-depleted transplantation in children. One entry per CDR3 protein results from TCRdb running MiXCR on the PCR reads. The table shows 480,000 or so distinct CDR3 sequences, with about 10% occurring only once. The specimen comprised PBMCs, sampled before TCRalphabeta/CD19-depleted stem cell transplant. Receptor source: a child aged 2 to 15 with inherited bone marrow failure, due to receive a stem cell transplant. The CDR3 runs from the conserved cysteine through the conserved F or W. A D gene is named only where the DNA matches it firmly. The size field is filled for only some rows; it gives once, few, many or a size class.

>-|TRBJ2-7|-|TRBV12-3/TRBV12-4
CASSWARGPGTAYEQYF
TGTGCCAGCAGTTGGGCCCGGGGACCGGGGACCGCCTACGAGCAGTACTTC
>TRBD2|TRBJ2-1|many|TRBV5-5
CASSSTSGRGYNEQFF
TGTGCCAGCAGCTCAACTAGCGGGAGAGGGTACAATGAGCAGTTCTTC
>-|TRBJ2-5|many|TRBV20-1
CSAISHTGTGETQYF
TGCAGTGCCATATCCCACACAGGGACGGGGGAGACCCAGTACTTC
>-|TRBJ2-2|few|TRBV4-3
CASSQDGRATGELFF
TGCGCCAGCAGCCAAGATGGCAGGGCCACCGGGGAGCTGTTTTTT
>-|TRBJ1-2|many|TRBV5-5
CASSLTGGAFYGYTF
TGTGCCAGCAGTCTCACAGGAGGGGCTTTCTATGGCTACACCTTC
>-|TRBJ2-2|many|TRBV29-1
CSVVQGSTGELFF
TGCAGCGTTGTACAGGGATCCACCGGGGAGCTGTTTTTT
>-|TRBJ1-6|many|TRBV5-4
CASSLDRINSPLHF
TGTGCCAGCAGCTTGGACAGGATTAATTCACCCCTCCACTTT
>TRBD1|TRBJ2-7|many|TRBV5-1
CASSFADRVSEQYF
TGCGCCAGCAGCTTTGCGGACAGGGTTTCTGAGCAGTACTTC
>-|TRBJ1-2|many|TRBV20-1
CSAIPTDNYGYTF
TGCAGTGCTATCCCGACAGATAACTATGGCTACACCTTC
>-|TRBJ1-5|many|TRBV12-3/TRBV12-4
CASSFLSREQPQHF
TGTGCCAGCAGTTTTTTGTCTAGGGAACAGCCCCAGCATTTT
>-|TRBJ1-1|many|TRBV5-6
CASSLGPGGQGTEAFF
TGTGCCAGCAGCTTGGGGCCTGGGGGGCAGGGCACTGAAGCTTTCTTT
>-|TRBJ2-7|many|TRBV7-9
CASSLVELGYEQYF
TGTGCCAGCAGCTTGGTCGAACTGGGCTACGAGCAGTACTTC
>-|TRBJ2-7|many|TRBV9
CASSIESGSSYEQYF
TGTGCCAGCAGCATTGAGTCAGGGAGCTCCTACGAGCAGTACTTC
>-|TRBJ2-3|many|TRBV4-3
CASSRDGYRTDTQYF
TGCGCCAGCAGCCGAGACGGCTATCGCACAGATACGCAGTATTTT
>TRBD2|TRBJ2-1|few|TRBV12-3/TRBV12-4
CASSLGLAGAPSFNEQFF
TGTGCCAGCAGCCTTGGACTAGCGGGAGCACCCAGTTTTAATGAGCAGTTCTTC
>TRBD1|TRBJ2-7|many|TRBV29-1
CSVERRGQGSYEQYF
TGCAGCGTTGAAAGGCGGGGACAGGGATCCTACGAGCAGTACTTC
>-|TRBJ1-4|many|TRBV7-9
CASNKGTEEKLFF
TGTGCCAGCAATAAGGGGACCGAAGAAAAACTGTTTTTT
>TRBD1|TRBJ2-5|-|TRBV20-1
CSAHPGTVPSQETQYF
TGCAGTGCTCATCCCGGGACAGTCCCCTCCCAAGAGACCCAGTACTTC
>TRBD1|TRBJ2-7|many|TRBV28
CASSRTGPKEQYF
TGTGCCAGCAGCCGGACAGGTCCAAAAGAGCAGTACTTC
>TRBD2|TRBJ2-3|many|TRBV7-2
CASSPRWAGEVTDTQYF
TGTGCCAGCAGTCCCAGGTGGGCGGGAGAGGTCACAGATACGCAGTATTTT
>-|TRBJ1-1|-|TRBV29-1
CSVQLMHSVVTEAFF
TGCAGCGTTCAGCTTATGCACAGTGTGGTCACTGAAGCTTTCTTT
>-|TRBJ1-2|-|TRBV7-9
CASSQGLDGYTF
TGTGCCAGCAGCCAGGGACTCGATGGCTACACCTTC
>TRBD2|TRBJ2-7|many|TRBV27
CASRVGAGGPPYEQYF
TGTGCCAGCAGAGTGGGGGCGGGAGGCCCACCCTACGAGCAGTACTTC
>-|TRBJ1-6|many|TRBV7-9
CASSRKPLSPLHF
TGTGCCAGCAGCCGAAAACCCCTATCACCCCTCCACTTT
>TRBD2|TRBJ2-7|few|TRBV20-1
CSASSGNVGEQYF
TGCAGTGCTTCTAGCGGGAATGTTGGCGAGCAGTACTTC
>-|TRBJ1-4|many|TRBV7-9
CASTQRGLPNEKLFF
TGTGCCAGCACTCAGAGAGGTCTCCCGAATGAAAAACTGTTTTTT
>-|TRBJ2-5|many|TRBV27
CASSFTGETQYF
TGTGCCAGCAGTTTTACCGGGGAGACCCAGTACTTC
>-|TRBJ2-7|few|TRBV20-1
CSARGGPGTTYEQYF
TGCAGTGCTAGAGGCGGGCCAGGAACTACCTACGAGCAGTACTTC
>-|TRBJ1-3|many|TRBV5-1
CASSELAGTGNTIYF
TGCGCCAGCAGCGAGCTCGCCGGCACTGGAAACACCATATATTTT
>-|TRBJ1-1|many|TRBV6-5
CASSLGLGDYTEAFF
TGTGCCAGCAGTTTGGGACTGGGGGATTACACTGAAGCTTTCTTT
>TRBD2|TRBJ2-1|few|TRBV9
CASSVVGTSRGEQFF
TGTGCCAGCAGCGTAGTTGGGACTAGCCGGGGTGAGCAGTTCTTC
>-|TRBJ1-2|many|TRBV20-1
CSARDRVPQGGGYTF
TGCAGTGCTAGAGATAGGGTCCCACAGGGTGGGGGCTACACCTTC
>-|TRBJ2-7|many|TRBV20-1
CSAAGAVTYEQYF
TGCAGTGCCGCGGGTGCGGTTACCTACGAGCAGTACTTC
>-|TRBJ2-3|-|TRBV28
CASSFMGLRADTQYF
TGTGCCAGCAGTTTTATGGGGCTCCGGGCAGATACGCAGTATTTT
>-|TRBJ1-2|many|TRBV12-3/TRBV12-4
CASSFGQARYGYTF
TGTGCCAGCAGTTTTGGGCAGGCGCGCTATGGCTACACCTTC
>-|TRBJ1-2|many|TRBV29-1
CSVEDWGRGRGNGYTF
TGCAGCGTTGAAGATTGGGGTCGGGGGCGCGGTAATGGCTACACCTTC
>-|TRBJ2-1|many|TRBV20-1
CSARGLYGASSYNEQFF
TGCAGTGCTAGAGGACTGTATGGGGCGAGCTCCTACAATGAGCAGTTCTTC
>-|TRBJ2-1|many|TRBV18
CASSGPGYNEQFF
TGTGCCAGCTCAGGCCCGGGCTACAATGAGCAGTTCTTC
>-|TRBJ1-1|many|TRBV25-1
CASSEWNVGHPRAFF
TGTGCCAGCAGTGAATGGAATGTGGGACATCCCCGAGCTTTCTTT
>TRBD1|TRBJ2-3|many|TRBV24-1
CATSEPFGTDSSTDTQYF
TGTGCCACCAGTGAGCCCTTCGGGACAGACTCTAGCACAGATACGCAGTATTTT
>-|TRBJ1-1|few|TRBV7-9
CASSSPSGVLNTEAFF
TGTGCCAGCAGCTCACCTTCGGGGGTGTTGAACACTGAAGCTTTCTTT
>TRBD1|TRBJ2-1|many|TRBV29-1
CSVADRGAATEQFF
TGCAGCGTTGCTGACAGGGGTGCAGCCACTGAGCAGTTCTTC
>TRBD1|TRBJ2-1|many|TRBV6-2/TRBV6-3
CASSYRGLSAVTNEQFF
TGTGCCAGCAGCTACAGGGGCTTGAGCGCAGTAACCAATGAGCAGTTCTTC
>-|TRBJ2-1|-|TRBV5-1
CASIPTGYNEQFF
TGCGCCAGCATCCCTACGGGTTACAATGAGCAGTTCTTC
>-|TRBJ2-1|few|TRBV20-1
CSARDRAGVYGNEQFF
TGCAGTGCTAGAGATAGGGCAGGGGTCTATGGCAATGAGCAGTTCTTC
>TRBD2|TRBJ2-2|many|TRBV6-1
CASTISGGRGELFF
TGTGCCAGCACCATCTCGGGAGGACGCGGGGAGCTGTTTTTT
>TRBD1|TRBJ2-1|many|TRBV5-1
CASRQGADNEQFF
TGCGCCAGTAGACAGGGGGCTGACAATGAGCAGTTCTTC
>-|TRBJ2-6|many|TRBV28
CASVRHRVGSGAKVLTF
TGTGCCAGCGTACGCCACAGGGTTGGGTCTGGGGCCAAAGTCCTGACTTTC
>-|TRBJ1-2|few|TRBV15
CATSRDMMQGSYGYTF
TGTGCCACCAGCAGAGATATGATGCAGGGGAGCTATGGCTACACCTTC
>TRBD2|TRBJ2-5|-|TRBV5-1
CASSLLIRREGSETQYF
TGCGCCAGCAGCTTGTTGATTCGGCGGGAGGGCAGCGAGACCCAGTACTTC
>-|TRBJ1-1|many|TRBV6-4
CASSEGGGHTEAFF
TGTGCCAGCAGTGAGGGTGGGGGGCACACTGAAGCTTTCTTT
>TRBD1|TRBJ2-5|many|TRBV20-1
CSARDGTGGFGAQYF
TGCAGTGCTAGAGACGGGACAGGGGGGTTTGGGGCCCAGTACTTC
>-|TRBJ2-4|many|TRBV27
CASSRGTAKNIQYF
TGTGCCAGCAGCCGCGGGACAGCCAAAAACATTCAGTACTTC
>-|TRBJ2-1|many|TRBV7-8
CASSLVPESQRNEQFF
TGTGCCAGCAGCTTAGTACCGGAGAGTCAGCGCAATGAGCAGTTCTTC
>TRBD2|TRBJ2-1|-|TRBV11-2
CASSPPPGRVEQFF
TGTGCCAGCAGCCCCCCGCCCGGGAGGGTTGAGCAGTTCTTC
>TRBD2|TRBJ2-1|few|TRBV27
CASSLTSGIYLYNEQFF
TGTGCCAGCAGTTTAACTAGCGGGATCTACCTTTACAATGAGCAGTTCTTC
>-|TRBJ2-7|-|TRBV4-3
CASSPHRVAYEQYF
TGCGCCAGCAGCCCACACAGGGTCGCCTACGAGCAGTACTTC
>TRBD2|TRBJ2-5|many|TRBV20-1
CSAWAGTSGSIGETQYF
TGCAGTGCTTGGGCCGGGACTAGCGGGAGTATTGGAGAGACCCAGTACTTC
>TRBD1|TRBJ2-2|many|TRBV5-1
CASSLATGGQTTGELFF
TGCGCCAGCAGCTTGGCGACAGGGGGCCAAACCACCGGGGAGCTGTTTTTT
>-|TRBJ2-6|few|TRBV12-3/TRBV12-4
CASSSPTPSGANVLTF
TGTGCCAGCAGTTCGCCGACACCGTCTGGGGCCAACGTCCTGACTTTC